This TCR beta chain was sequenced during a study of blood T cell repertoires in COVID-19 (dated by TCRdb to the early 2020s). Study-wide context: The collaborator samples originated in the United States, Italy and Spain and spanned the acute and convalescent phases of COVID-19. A freely available public database, intended as a resource for researchers studying the immune response to SARS-CoV-2, is where the repertoires were released. The samples were drawn from the first 160 participants of the ongoing ImmuneRACE study and from 1,254 subjects provided by 6 global collaborators. The sample metadata nearly always contained a de-identified subject ID, COVID-19 status, age in years and sex. The dataset comprised deeply sampled blood TCRbeta repertoires from subjects exposed to, actively infected with, or recovered from COVID-19. The prospective study material was composed of cDNA or gDNA derived from T cells, B-cell-depleted T cells, or PBMCs. HLA class I and class II types, where available, came from metadata supplied by the sample provider rather than from assay-based typing. The paper's findings and limits, for the study overall: How much clinical and demographic metadata was included differed by source and by participant, and the metadata was provided uncurated.

Collaborating institutions collected whole blood in K2EDTA tubes following their own protocols. Collaborator samples were shipped for TCRbeta analysis as frozen whole blood, isolated PBMCs, or DNA extracted from either sample type. As concerns this clone: Its antigen is currently not known. Base qualities are not at hand, and no much larger clone is one base apart.

The CDR3 contains 17 residues, cysteine and phenylalanine counted. Kept here is only the CDR3 DNA, which spans 51 bases and is read in frame from base 1. Reading the germline V gene gives CDR1 SGHAT and CDR2 FQNNGV. V is pared back by 5 bases and J by 3 bases, with 17 bases lying between the germline termini. The immunoSEQ Assay, a bias-controlled multiplex PCR, was used to amplify TCRbeta CDR3 regions from genomic DNA. The authors' analysis ran thus. The number of nucleated cells in each sample was estimated by amplification of reference gene primers within the assay. To quantify the absolute abundance of each unique TCRbeta CDR3 rearrangement, sequence reads were collapsed and filtered. For each sample, productive Simpson clonality was calculated by taking the square root of Simpson's diversity index across productive rearrangements. TCRdb stores this immuneACCESS table with in-frame sequences only. Part of the clones is absent; in the studies checked, under half of the shortfall reflects unresolved V genes, and no reason is known for the rest. The V and J calls and clone size come from that table; D and trimming were worked out from the DNA. Counted in this sample were roughly 150,000 clones; around 82% of them appeared once. The ten largest make up approximately 10% of the sample.

The chain employs TRBV11-2 and TRBJ1-6; the D segment cannot be called with confidence. The TCR sequence derives from a woman of 80 years or more with active or convalescent COVID-19. The sample consisted of peripheral blood. The sequence in DNA is TGTGCCAGCAGCCCCCCCGCGAGTCTAATCTATAATTCACCCCTCCACTTT. Its protein product is CASSPPASLIYNSPLHF.